These 23 T cell receptor beta chains were sequenced from one sample in a study of T cell repertoires in cytomegalovirus infection. No antigens are known for them. TCRdb called the reads again in MiXCR, with one record for every CDR3 protein. This sample has about 360,000 distinct CDR3 sequences, with about 35% found just once. The material was cultured PBMCs, obtained from culture after CMV antigen stimulation. These TCRs come from a human donor in good health (CMV status not recorded). Some clones in this sample may be carry-over from other donors' samples.

The CDR3 DNA is TGTGCCAGTAGTATACCCGCCTCTGGGGCCAACGTCCTGACTTTC. It specifies CASSIPASGANVLTF. The chain joins TRBV19 to TRBJ2-6; D gene unclear. The V end lost 2 bases, the J end lost 0 bases, and 5 bases lay between the germline ends. CDR3 length equals 15 residues. In germline, CDR1 is LNHDA, CDR2 SQIVND (reference sequence).

This clonotype was seen at least ten times. The J gene is TRBJ1-2, the V gene TRBV10-3, with TRBD1 as a possible D gene (5 bases). CDR1 and CDR2 from the germline V gene are ENHRY and SYGVKD. The ends were cut back, 0 bases at V and 8 bases at J, with 16 bases in the middle. This CDR3 comprises 15 residues. The CDR3 reads CAISESAGFQRGYTF. The CDR3 nucleotides are TGTGCCATCAGTGAGTCTGCAGGGTTCCAACGCGGCTACACCTTC.

The V and J genes are TRBV4-1 and TRBJ2-3; 15 nucleotides align to TRBD2. From germline, CDR1 is MGHRA and CDR2 YSYEKL. Trimming cost V 4 bases and J 3 bases; bases outside gene matches: 8. This CDR3 has 18 amino acids. DNA for the CDR3: TGCGCCAGCAGCCGGACTAGCGGGAGGGTTGTAGGAACAGATACGCAGTATTTT. Its protein product is CASSRTSGRVVGTDTQYF.

This clonotype has only a few counts. J is TRBJ2-1 and V is TRBV6-2 or TRBV6-3; no clear D gene. The V gene lost 0 bases and the J gene lost 9 bases, with 9 bases spanning the gap. Germline V gene data show CDR1 as MNHEY and CDR2 as SVGEGT. The CDR3 totals 13 residues. For the CDR3, the DNA is TGTGCCAGCAGTTACTCTCGAGTCCTTGAGCAGTTCTTC. Protein product: CASSYSRVLEQFF.

The rearrangement uses TRBV10-3 and TRBJ1-1; D ambiguous. The germline V and J ends were trimmed by 3 bases and 4 bases, with 9 bases remaining between them. Germline assignment: CDR1 ENHRY and CDR2 SYGVKD. The CDR3 spans 13 residues. The CDR3 region is CAISDQAVTEAFF. As DNA, the CDR3 is TGTGCCATCAGTGACCAGGCGGTCACTGAAGCTTTCTTT.

This sequence joins TRBV12-3 or TRBV12-4 and TRBJ1-2, with 8 bases matching TRBD1. V lost 8 bases and J lost 8; bases outside the gene matches: 10. This CDR3 contains 13 residues. The CDR3 sequence is CASQQGEGNGYTF. Written as DNA, the CDR3 is TGTGCCAGCCAACAGGGGGAAGGAAACGGCTACACCTTC.

This clonotype has at least ten counts. The rearrangement joins TRBV7-2 to TRBJ2-5, with D unclear. Per germline, CDR1 SGHTA and CDR2 FQGNSA. V dropped 0 bases and J dropped 2 bases, with 10 bases sitting between them. This CDR3 spans 15 amino acids. The CDR3 nucleotides are TGTGCCAGCAGCTTAGCACAAACATATCAAGAGACCCAGTACTTC. This codes for CASSLAQTYQETQYF.

This chain uses TRBV6-2 or TRBV6-3 with TRBJ1-1, with 8 bases lining up with TRBD1. The V gene end was trimmed by 2 bases and the J gene end by 5 bases; junction bases not matched to a gene: 4. Germline CDR1 is MNHEY and CDR2 is SVGEGT. The CDR3 length is 14 residues. The CDR3 reads CASSYRTGRTEAFF. CDR3 nucleotides: TGTGCCAGCAGTTACCGGACAGGGAGAACTGAAGCTTTCTTT.

CDR3 nucleotides: TGTGCCAGCAGTGCTACAGGGGGAGGCTACACCTTC. Its protein is CASSATGGGYTF. V usage is TRBV12-3 or TRBV12-4 and J usage is TRBJ1-2, with TRBD1 matching over 8 bases. This CDR3 has 12 residues. V dropped 5 bases and J dropped 8; count of bases not matched to a gene: 4.

In its sample, this clonotype was seen a few times. The chain combines TRBV7-2 with TRBJ2-1, with D unresolved. Germline values: CDR1 SGHTA, CDR2 FQGNSA. The CDR3 is 13 residues long. The V gene lost 5 bases and the J gene lost 7 bases, with 12 bases spanning the gap. The CDR3 DNA sequence: TGTGCCAGCAGCCCCCTGGTGACGAATGAGCAGTTCTTC. Protein sequence: CASSPLVTNEQFF.

The table lists this clonotype with a few counts. This chain uses TRBV28 with TRBJ2-5; perhaps D is TRBD1 or TRBD2 (6 bases each). The CDR3 is 14 residues long. The germline V and J ends were trimmed by 2 bases and 5 bases, with 12 bases remaining between them. CDR1 is MDHEN, CDR2 SYDVKM, per germline. CDR3 protein: CASSLMGGPETQYF. In nucleotides, the CDR3 is TGTGCCAGCAGTTTAATGGGGGGCCCGGAGACCCAGTACTTC.

This rearrangement joins TRBV7-9 to TRBJ1-4; maybe TRBD1 (5 bases). The germline gives CDR1 SEHNR, CDR2 FQNEAQ (reference sequence). V lost 0 bases and J 4 bases, leaving 15 bases between the germline ends. This CDR3 contains 17 residues. CDR3 DNA: TGTGCCAGCAGCTTAGCGTTGGGGCCACATTATAATGAAAAACTGTTTTTT. It yields the protein CASSLALGPHYNEKLFF.

This clonotype has more than one count but fewer than ten. The chain couples TRBV7-6 to TRBJ2-7; D is undetermined. Germline CDR1 SGHVS, CDR2 FNYEAQ. This CDR3 has 13 residues. The ends were cut back, 5 bases at V and 3 bases at J, with 11 bases in the middle. The CDR3 is CASSRERDYEQYV. For the CDR3, the DNA is TGTGCCAGCAGCAGAGAGAGAGACTACGAGCAGTACGTC.

This clonotype has a single count. The gene calls are TRBV19 and TRBJ1-4, with 7 bases that match TRBD1. Germline V gene sequence: CDR1 LNHDA, CDR2 SQIVND (reference sequence). V lost 2 bases, J lost 0 bases, and 6 bases stayed unmatched. The CDR3 extends over 17 amino acids. The CDR3 nucleotides are TGTGCCAGTAGTATACTCAAGGGGGCCGCAACTAATGAAAAACTGTTTTTT. It specifies CASSILKGAATNEKLFF.

The V and J genes are TRBV7-2 and TRBJ2-3, with D perhaps matching TRBD2 (5 bases). The germline CDR1 and CDR2 sequences are SGHTA and FQGNSA. This CDR3 contains 17 residues. Trimming left V 7 bases short and J 2 bases short, with 22 bases between. The DNA of the CDR3 is TGTGCCAGCACCCCGGGGAGAGGGAGCGTTGCCACAGATACGCAGTATTTT. This codes for CASTPGRGSVATDTQYF.

This clonotype showed up just a few times. The J gene is TRBJ2-7, the V gene TRBV7-2, with a weak D call TRBD2 (6 bases). Trimming took 1 base from V and 3 from J, leaving 16 bases between them. CDR3 size: 16 residues. Germline loops: CDR1 SGHTA, CDR2 FQGNSA. The CDR3 region is CASSLVSGAGSYEQYF. CDR3 coding DNA: TGTGCCAGCAGCTTAGTGTCTGGGGCGGGAAGCTACGAGCAGTACTTC.

The chain links TRBV30 to TRBJ1-1; 8 nucleotides line up with TRBD1. V gave up 1 base and J gave up 6 bases; unmatched junction bases: 4. The germline V gene encodes CDR1 GTSNPN and CDR2 SVGIG (reference sequence). The CDR3 is 13 amino acids. The CDR3 DNA reads as TGTGCCTGGAGTGCCCACAGGGGGGCTGAAGCTTTCTTT. Translating it yields CAWSAHRGAEAFF. Based on the CDR3 plus reference TRBV30 and TRBJ1-1, the full variable domain is SQTIHQWPATLVQPVGSPLSLECTVEGTSNPNLYWYRQAAGRGLQLLFYSVGIGQISSEVPQNLSASRPQDRQFILSSKKLLLSDSGFYLCAWSAHRGAEAFFGQGTRLTVV.

The chain couples TRBV12-3 or TRBV12-4 to TRBJ1-2; no reliable D call. The CDR3 length is 14 residues. The V and J ends lost 0 bases and 5 bases respectively, with 10 bases between them. CDR3 coding DNA: TGTGCCAGCAGTTTAGCGCCAGAAAAGTATGGCTACACCTTC. This sequence encodes CASSLAPEKYGYTF.

This clonotype was recorded only once. The V and J genes are TRBV7-6 and TRBJ1-3; TRBD1 matches 7 bases. The V gene's germline CDR1 is SGHVS and CDR2 FNYEAQ. CDR3 length: 16 residues. The V gene end was trimmed by 5 bases and the J gene end by 5 bases; junction bases not matched to a gene: 12. The CDR3 nucleotides read TGTGCCAGCAGCCCGCAGACAAGACAGGGAAGAAACACCATATATTTT. Amino acid sequence: CASSPQTRQGRNTIYF.

There are many counts of this clonotype. The chain carries TRBV25-1 and TRBJ2-3; D tentatively fits TRBD1 or TRBD2 (5 bases each). Per the germline V gene, CDR1 is MGHDK and CDR2 is SYGVNS. Between the trimmed V and J ends, which lost 1 base and 1 base, there was a span of 9 bases. The length of the CDR3 is 15 residues. DNA of the CDR3: TGTGCCAGCAGTGAATCAAGGGGACGCACAGATACGCAGTATTTT. Its translation: CASSESRGRTDTQYF.

This clonotype was detected only a few times. This sequence joins TRBV7-2 and TRBJ1-5; the D is unclear. Germline CDR1 and CDR2: SGHTA and FQGNSA. V shed 1 base and J shed 6 bases, with 10 bases lying between them. CDR3 length equals 14 residues. The CDR3, as DNA: TGTGCCAGCAGCTTAGGGGGTCCGTTTCAGCCCCAGCATTTT. Translating it yields CASSLGGPFQPQHF.

This clonotype was counted a few times. CDR3 nucleotide sequence: TGTGCCAGCAGTTACCCGCGTGGGACAGGGAACTATGGCTACACCTTC. Translating gives CASSYPRGTGNYGYTF. This rearrangement joins TRBV6-2 or TRBV6-3 to TRBJ1-2; TRBD1 matches at 9 bases. The V gene's germline CDR1 is MNHEY and CDR2 SVGEGT. The CDR3 extends over 16 amino acids. J lost 2 bases, V lost 2 bases, and 6 bases had no gene match.

The chain links TRBV19 to TRBJ2-2, with D possibly TRBD1 on 5 matching bases. The CDR3 length is 15 residues. Between the trimmed V and J ends, which lost 4 bases and 6 bases, there was a span of 15 bases. Germline-derived CDR1 and CDR2 are LNHDA and SQIVND (reference sequence). Written as DNA, the CDR3 is TGTGCCAGTAGTAATGGCAGGACAATGGCCGGGGAGCTGTTTTTT. Translation gives CASSNGRTMAGELFF.